This TCR beta chain was retrieved from a study of PD-1 blockade in classical Hodgkin lymphoma. With V trimmed by 1 base and J by 4 bases, 12 bases remained unmatched. This CDR3 spans 17 amino acids. Germline V gene sequence: CDR1 SGHTA, CDR2 FQGNSA. Broader study findings: Reports indicated that newly diagnosed patients had lower baseline TCR diversity than healthy donors did. CD4+ TCR diversity rose significantly by C4D1, and CD8+ TCR diversity did not. The study found complete responders had baseline diversity similar to newly diagnosed patients.

Time point defined: cycle 4 day 1 (C4D1), after 5 to 7 weeks of nivolumab. Every one of the patients relapsed after autologous stem cell transplantation (brentuximab vedotin exposure was variable). Under best response, outcomes were complete response, partial response or progressive disease. Of note for this clone: Its antigen is currently unknown.

Clones were sequenced by immunoSEQ multiplex PCR, and TCRdb holds only the in-frame ones, with some missing. The sample shows roughly 40,000 clones, roughly two thirds of them seen only once. The sequencing here drew on peripheral blood mononuclear cells (PBMCs), taken before the fourth cycle of nivolumab. The rearrangement joins TRBV7-2 to TRBJ1-2, with 7 bases aligning to TRBD1. This TCR derives from a human donor with classical Hodgkin lymphoma. CDR3 protein: CASSLGGAGQLSYGYTF. CDR3 DNA: TGTGCCAGCAGCTTAGGGGGGGCGGGACAGCTATCCTATGGCTACACCTTC.